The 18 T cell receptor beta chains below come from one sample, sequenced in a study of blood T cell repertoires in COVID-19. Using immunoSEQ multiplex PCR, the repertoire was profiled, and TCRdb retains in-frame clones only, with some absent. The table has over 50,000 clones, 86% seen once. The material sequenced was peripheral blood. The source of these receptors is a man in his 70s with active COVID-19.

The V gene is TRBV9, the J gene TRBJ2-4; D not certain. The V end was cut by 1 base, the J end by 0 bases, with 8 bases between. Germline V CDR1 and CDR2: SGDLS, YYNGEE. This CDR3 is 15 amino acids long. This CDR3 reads CASSVNSEAKNIQYF. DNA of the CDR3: TGTGCCAGCAGCGTAAATAGTGAAGCCAAAAACATTCAGTACTTC.

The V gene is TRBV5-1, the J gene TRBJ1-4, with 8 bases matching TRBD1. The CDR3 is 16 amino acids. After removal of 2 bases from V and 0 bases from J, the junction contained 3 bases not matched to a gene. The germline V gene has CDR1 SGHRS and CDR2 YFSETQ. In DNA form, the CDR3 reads TGCGCCAGCAGCTTCGACAGGGGTGCAACTAATGAAAAACTGTTTTTT. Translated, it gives CASSFDRGATNEKLFF.

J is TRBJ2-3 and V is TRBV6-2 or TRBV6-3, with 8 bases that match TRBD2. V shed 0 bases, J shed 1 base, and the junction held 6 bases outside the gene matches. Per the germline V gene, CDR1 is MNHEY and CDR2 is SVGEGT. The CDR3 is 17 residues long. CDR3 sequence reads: CASSYSMGLGGTDTQYF. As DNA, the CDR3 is TGTGCCAGCAGTTACTCCATGGGACTAGGCGGCACAGATACGCAGTATTTT.

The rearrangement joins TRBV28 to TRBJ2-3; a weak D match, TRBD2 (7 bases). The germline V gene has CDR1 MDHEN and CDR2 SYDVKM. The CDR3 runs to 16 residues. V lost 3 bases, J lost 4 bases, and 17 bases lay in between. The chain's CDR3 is CASSLALGGGADTQYF. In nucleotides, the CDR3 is TGTGCCAGCAGTTTGGCCTTAGGGGGGGGCGCAGATACGCAGTATTTT.

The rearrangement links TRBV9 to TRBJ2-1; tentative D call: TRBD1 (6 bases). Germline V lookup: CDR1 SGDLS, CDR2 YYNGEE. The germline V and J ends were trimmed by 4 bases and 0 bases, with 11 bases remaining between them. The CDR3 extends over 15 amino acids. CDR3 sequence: CASSSQGSSYNEQFF. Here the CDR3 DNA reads TGTGCCAGCAGCTCACAGGGTTCCTCCTACAATGAGCAGTTCTTC.

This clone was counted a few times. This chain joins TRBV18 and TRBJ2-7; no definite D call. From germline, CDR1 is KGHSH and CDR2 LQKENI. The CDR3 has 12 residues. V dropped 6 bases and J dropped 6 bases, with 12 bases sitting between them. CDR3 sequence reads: CASSGVGSEQYF. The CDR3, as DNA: TGTGCCAGCTCGGGCGTGGGTTCCGAGCAGTACTTC.

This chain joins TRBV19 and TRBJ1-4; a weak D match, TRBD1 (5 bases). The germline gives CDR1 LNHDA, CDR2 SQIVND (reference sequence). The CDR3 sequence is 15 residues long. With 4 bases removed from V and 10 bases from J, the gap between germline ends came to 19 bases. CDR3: CASSTQRWGEVKLFF. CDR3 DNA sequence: TGTGCCAGTAGTACGCAGAGGTGGGGCGAAGTAAAACTGTTTTTT.

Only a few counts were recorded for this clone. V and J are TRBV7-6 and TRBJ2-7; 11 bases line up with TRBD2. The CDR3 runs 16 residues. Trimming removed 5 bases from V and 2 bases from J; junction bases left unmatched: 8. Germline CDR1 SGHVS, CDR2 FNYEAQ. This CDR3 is CASSPLLAGGPYEQYF. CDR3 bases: TGTGCCAGCAGCCCTTTGCTAGCGGGGGGCCCCTACGAGCAGTACTTC. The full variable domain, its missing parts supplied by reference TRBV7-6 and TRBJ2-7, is GAGVSQSPRYKVTKRGQDVALRCDPISGHVSLYWYRQALGQGPEFLTYFNYEAQQDKSGLPNDRFSAERPEGSISTLTIQRTEQRDSAMYRCASSPLLAGGPYEQYFGPGTRLTVT.

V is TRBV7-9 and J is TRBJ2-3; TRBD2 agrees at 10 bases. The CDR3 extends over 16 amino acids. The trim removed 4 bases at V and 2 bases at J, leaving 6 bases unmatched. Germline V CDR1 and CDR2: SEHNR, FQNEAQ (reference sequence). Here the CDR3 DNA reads TGTGCCAGCAGCTCCTATAGCGGGGGGTTCACAGATACGCAGTATTTT. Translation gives CASSSYSGGFTDTQYF.

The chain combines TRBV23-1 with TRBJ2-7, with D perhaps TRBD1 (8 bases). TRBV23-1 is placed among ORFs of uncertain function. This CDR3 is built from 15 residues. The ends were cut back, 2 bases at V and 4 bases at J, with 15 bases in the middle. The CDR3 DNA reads TGCGCCAGCAGTCAAAGCGGGACAGGACCTTACGAGCAGTACTTC. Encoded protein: CASSQSGTGPYEQYF.

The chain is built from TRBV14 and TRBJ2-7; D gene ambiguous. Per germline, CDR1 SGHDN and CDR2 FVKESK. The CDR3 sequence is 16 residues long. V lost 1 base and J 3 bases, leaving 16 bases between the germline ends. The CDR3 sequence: CASSQGSLPNYYEQYF. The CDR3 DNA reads TGTGCCAGCAGCCAAGGTAGTTTACCGAACTACTACGAGCAGTACTTC.

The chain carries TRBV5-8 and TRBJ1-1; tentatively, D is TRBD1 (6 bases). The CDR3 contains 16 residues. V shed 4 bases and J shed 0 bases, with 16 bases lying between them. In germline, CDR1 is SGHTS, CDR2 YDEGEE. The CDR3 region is CASSPRDKMLNTEAFF. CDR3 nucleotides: TGTGCCAGCAGCCCTAGGGACAAGATGCTGAACACTGAAGCTTTCTTT.

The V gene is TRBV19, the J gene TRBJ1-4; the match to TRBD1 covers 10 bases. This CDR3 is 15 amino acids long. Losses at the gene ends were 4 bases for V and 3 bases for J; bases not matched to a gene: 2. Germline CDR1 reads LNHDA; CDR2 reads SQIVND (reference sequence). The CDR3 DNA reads TGTGCCAGTAGTAGGGACAGGGGTGCTAATGAAAAACTGTTTTTT. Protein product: CASSRDRGANEKLFF.

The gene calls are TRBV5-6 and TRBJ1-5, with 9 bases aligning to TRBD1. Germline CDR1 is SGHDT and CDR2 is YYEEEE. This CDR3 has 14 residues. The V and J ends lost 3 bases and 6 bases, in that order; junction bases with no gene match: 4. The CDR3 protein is CASSSGQGSQPQHF. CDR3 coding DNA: TGTGCCAGCAGCTCGGGACAGGGTAGTCAGCCCCAGCATTTT.

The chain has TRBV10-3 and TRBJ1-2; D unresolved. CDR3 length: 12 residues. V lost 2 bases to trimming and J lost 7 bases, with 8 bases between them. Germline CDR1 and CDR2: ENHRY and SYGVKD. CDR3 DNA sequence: TGTGCCATCAGTGAGCCCTCCTCTGGCTACACCTTC. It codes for CAISEPSSGYTF.

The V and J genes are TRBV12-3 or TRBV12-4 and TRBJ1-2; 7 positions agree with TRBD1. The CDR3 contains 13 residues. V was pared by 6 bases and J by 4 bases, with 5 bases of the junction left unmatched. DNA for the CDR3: TGTGCCAGCAGGTGGGGACAGCTCTATGGCTACACCTTC. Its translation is CASRWGQLYGYTF.

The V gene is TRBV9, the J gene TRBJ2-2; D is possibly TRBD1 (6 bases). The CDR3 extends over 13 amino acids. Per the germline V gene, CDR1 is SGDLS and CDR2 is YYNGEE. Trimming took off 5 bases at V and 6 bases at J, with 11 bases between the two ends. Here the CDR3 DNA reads TGTGCCAGCAGGGCCTCAGGGGCCGGGGAGCTGTTTTTT. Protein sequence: CASRASGAGELFF.

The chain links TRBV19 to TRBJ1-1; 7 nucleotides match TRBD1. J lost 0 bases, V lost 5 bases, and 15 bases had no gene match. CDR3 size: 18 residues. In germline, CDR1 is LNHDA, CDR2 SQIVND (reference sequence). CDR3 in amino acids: CASSPKSLLGQLNTEAFF. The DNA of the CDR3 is TGTGCCAGTAGTCCCAAAAGTCTCCTGGGACAGCTGAACACTGAAGCTTTCTTT.